The following is a TCR beta chain sequence with its context. With 5 bases removed from V and 8 bases from J, the gap between germline ends came to 9 bases. Germline lookup yields CDR1 SGHVS and CDR2 FNYEAQ. This CDR3 has 12 amino acids. These data belong to a study of naive and memory T cell subsets. Amplification of ligated cDNA took four PCR rounds with SP2 and nested alpha and beta constant primers. TCRdb fed the 5' RACE reads into MiXCR, producing one record per CDR3 protein. The table has about 62,000 distinct CDR3 sequences, 8% seen once. TCR cDNA received a 3' ligated oligonucleotide that carried a UMI. Whole-blood samples were 2.5 to 3 ml of peripheral blood from healthy adult volunteers. Reverse transcription used DNase-treated unsorted total RNA, aiming for roughly 1 to 1000 ng.

This receptor was identified in a female donor in good health. The V and J genes are TRBV7-6 and TRBJ1-4; D is ambiguous. This CDR3 is CASSLPLEKLFF. CDR3 DNA: TGTGCCAGCAGCCTCCCCTTAGAAAAACTGTTTTTT.